This T cell receptor (beta chain) originates from a study of cytomegalovirus exposure and HLA in healthy donors. Study conclusions and caveats: A later examination showed that TCR association rates differed by HLA locus, with DRB1 most and HLA-C fewest.

Primers included in the PCR were 60 Vbeta and 13 Jbeta primers. Some clones are missing from TCRdb's copy, which holds only in-frame ones; the method was immunoSEQ multiplex PCR. Of 190,000 or so clones detected, about four fifths appear once; the ten largest clones hold 1.5% to 2%. V trimming: 6 bases; J trimming: 2 bases; junction bases outside the gene matches: 15. Germline-derived CDR1 and CDR2 are SGHDT and YYEEEE. The CDR3 spans 17 residues. In this sample, this clone turned up a few times. Its antigen remains unknown. This sequence was found in a man aged 50-60 years in good health and CMV-seronegative. Material: PBMCs. The chain is built from TRBV5-6 and TRBJ2-7, with 9 bases identical to TRBD2. The CDR3 region has the DNA TGTGCCAGCATGGGGACTAGCTTTCGGACCTCCCCCTACGAGCAGTACTTC. Translated: CASMGTSFRTSPYEQYF. The full variable domain, rest sourced from reference TRBV5-6 and TRBJ2-7, is DAGVTQSPTHLIKTRGQQVTLRCSPKSGHDTVSWYQQALGQGPQFIFQYYEEEERQRGNFPDRFSGHQFPNYSSELNVNALLLGDSALYLCASMGTSFRTSPYEQYFGPGTRLTVT.